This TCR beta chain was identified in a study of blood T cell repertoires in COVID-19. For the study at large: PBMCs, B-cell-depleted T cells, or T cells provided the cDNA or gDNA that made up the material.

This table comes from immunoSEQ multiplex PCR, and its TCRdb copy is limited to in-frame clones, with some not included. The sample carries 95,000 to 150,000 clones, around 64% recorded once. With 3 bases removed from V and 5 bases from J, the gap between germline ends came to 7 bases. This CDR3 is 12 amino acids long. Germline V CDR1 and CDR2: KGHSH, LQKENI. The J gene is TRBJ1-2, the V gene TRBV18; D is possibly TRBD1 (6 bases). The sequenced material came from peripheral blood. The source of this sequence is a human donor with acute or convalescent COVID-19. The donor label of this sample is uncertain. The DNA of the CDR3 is TGTGCCAGCTCACCGGACAGTTATGGCTACACCTTC. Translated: CASSPDSYGYTF.